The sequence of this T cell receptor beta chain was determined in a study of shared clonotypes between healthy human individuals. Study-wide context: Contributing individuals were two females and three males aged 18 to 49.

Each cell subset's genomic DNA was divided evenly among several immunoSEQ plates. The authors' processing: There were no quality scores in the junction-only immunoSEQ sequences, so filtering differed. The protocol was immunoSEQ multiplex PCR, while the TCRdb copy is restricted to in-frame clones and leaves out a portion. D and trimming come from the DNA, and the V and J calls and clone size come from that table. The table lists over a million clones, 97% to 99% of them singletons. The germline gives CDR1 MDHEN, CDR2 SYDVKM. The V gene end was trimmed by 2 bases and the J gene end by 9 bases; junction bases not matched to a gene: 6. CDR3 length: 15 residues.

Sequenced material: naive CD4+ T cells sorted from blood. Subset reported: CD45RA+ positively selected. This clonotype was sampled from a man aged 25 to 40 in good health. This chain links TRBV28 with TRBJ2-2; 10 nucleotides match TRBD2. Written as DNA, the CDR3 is TGTGCCAGCAGTTTAGGGGGGACTAGCGAACGGGAGCTGTTTTTT. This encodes CASSLGGTSERELFF. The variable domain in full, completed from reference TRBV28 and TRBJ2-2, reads DVKVTQSSRYLVKRTGEKVFLECVQDMDHENMFWYRQDPGLGLRLIYFSYDVKMKEKGDIPEGYSVSREKKERFSLILESASTNQTSMYLCASSLGGTSERELFFGEGSRLTVL.